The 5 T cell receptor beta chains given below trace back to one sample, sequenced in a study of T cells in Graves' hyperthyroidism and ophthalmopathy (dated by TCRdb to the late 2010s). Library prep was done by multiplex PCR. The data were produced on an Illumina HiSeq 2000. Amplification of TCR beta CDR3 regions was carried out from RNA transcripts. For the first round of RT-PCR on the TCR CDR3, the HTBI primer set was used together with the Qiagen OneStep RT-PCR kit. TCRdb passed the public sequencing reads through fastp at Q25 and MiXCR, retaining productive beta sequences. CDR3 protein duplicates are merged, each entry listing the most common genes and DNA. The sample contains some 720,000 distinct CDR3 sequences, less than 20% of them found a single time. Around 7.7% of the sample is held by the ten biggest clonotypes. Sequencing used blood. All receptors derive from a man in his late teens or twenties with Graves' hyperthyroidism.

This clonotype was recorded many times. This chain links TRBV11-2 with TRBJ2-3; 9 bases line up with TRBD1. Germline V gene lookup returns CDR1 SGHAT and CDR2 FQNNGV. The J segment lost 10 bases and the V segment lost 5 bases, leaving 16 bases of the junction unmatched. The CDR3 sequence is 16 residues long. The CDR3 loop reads CASSHEWGGQGAAQYF. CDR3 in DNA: TGTGCCAGCAGCCACGAGTGGGGGGGACAGGGAGCGGCGCAGTATTTT.

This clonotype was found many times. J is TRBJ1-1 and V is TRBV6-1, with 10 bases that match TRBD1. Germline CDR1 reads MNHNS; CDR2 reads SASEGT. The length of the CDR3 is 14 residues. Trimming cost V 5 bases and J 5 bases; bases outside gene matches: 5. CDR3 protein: CASSTGQGNTEAFF. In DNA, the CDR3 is TGTGCCAGCAGTACGGGACAGGGGAATACTGAAGCTTTCTTT.

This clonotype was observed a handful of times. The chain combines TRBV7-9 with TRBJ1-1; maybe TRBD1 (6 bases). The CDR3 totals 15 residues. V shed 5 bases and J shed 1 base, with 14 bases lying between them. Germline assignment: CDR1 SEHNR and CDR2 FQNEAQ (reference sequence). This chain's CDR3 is CASSGPDRTNTEAFF. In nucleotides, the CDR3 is TGTGCCAGCAGCGGACCAGACAGGACGAACACTGAAGCTTTCTTT.

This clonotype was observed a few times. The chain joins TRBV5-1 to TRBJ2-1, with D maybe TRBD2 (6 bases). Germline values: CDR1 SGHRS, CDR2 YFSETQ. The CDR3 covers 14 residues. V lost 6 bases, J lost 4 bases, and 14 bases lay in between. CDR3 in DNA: TGCGCCAGCACCCAGGGACTGTTTTACAATGAGCAGTTCTTC. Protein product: CASTQGLFYNEQFF.

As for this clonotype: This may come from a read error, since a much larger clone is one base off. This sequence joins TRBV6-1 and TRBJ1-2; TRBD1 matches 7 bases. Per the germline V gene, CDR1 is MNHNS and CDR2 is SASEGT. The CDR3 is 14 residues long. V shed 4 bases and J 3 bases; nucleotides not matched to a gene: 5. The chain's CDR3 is CASSGLGQDYGYTF. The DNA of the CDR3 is TGTGCCAGCAGTGGCCTCGGACAGGACTATGGCTACACCTTC.